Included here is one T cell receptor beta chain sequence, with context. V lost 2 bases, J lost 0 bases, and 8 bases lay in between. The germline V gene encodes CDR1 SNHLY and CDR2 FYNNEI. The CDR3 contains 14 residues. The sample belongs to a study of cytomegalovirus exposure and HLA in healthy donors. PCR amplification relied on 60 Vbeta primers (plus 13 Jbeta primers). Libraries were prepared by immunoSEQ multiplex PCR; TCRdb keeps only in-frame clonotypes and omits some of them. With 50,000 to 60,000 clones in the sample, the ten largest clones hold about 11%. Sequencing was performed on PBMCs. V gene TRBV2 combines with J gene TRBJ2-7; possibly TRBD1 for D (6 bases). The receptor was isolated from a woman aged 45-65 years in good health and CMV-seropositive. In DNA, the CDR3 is TGTGCCAGCAGTGAAAGGGGGATCTCCTACGAGCAGTACTTC. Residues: CASSERGISYEQYF. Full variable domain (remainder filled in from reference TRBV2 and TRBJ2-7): EPEVTQTPSHQVTQMGQEVILRCVPISNHLYFYWYRQILGQKVEFLVSFYNNEISEKSEIFDDQFSVERPDGSNFTLKIRSTKLEDSAMYFCASSERGISYEQYFGPGTRLTVT.